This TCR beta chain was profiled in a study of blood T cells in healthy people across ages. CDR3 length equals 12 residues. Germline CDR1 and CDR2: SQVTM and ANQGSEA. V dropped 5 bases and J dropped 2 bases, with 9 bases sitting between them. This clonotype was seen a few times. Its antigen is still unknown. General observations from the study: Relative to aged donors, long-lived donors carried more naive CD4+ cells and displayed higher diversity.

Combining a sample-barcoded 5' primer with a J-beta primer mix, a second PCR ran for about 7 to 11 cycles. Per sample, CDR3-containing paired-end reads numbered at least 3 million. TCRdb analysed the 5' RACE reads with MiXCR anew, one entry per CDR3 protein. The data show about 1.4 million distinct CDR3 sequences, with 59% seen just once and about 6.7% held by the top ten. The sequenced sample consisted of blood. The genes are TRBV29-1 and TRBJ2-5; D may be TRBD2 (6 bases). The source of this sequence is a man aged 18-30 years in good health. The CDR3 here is CSVFGGQETQYF. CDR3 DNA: TGCAGCGTTTTCGGGGGACAAGAGACCCAGTACTTC.